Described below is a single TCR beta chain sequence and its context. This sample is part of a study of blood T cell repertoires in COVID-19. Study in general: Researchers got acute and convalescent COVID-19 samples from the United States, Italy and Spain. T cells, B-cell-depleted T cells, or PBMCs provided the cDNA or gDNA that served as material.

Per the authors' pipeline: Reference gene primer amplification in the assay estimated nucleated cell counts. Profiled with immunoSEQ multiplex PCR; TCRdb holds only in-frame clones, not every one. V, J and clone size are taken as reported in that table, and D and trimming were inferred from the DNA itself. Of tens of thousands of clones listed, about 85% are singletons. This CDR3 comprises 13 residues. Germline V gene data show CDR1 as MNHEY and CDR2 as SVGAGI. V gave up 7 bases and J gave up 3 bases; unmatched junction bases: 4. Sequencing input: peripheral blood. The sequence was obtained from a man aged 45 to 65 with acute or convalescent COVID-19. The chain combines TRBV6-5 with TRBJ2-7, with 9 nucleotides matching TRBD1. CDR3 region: CASIMGQGYEQYF. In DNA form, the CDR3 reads TGTGCCAGCATTATGGGACAGGGCTACGAGCAGTACTTC.